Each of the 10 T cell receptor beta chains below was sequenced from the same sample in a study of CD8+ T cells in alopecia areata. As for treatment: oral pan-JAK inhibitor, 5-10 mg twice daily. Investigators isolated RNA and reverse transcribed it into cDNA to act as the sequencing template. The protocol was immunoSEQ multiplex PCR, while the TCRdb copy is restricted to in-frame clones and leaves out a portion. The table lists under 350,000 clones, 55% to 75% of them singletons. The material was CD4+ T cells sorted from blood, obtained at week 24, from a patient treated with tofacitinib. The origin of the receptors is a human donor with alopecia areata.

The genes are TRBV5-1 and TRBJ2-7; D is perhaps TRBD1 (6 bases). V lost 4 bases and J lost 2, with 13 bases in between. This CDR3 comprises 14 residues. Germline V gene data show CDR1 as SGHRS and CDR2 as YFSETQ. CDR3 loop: CASSRDAGAYEQYF. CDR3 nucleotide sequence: TGCGCCAGCAGCAGGGACGCAGGGGCCTACGAGCAGTACTTC.

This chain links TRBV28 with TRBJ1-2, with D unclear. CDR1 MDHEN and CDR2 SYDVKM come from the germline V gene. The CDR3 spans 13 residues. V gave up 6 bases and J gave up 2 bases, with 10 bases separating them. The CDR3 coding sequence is TGTGCCAGCAGAATAGGGAAGAACTATGGCTACACCTTC. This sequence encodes CASRIGKNYGYTF.

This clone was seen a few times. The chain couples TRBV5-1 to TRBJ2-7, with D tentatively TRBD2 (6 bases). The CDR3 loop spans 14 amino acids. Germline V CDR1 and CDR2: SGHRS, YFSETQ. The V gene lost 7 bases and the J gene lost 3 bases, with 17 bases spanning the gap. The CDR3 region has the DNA TGCGCCAGCGGCCCGGGGGTGGAGGTCTACGAGCAGTACTTC. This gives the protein CASGPGVEVYEQYF.

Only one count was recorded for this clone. The CDR3 DNA reads TGCAGCGTTGCGGCCGGAAATAATCAGCCCCAGCATTTT. This encodes CSVAAGNNQPQHF. The rearrangement joins TRBV29-1 to TRBJ1-5; D gene unclear. The CDR3 runs to 13 residues. V lost 4 bases, J lost 4 bases, and 11 bases lay in between. In germline, CDR1 is SQVTM, CDR2 ANQGSEA.

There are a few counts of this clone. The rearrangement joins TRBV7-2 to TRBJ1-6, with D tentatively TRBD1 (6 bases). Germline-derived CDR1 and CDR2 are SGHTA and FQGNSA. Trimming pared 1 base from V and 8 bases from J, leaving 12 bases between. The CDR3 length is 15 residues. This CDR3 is CASSLDPGEDSPLHF. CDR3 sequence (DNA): TGTGCCAGCAGCTTAGATCCAGGGGAAGATTCACCCCTCCACTTT.

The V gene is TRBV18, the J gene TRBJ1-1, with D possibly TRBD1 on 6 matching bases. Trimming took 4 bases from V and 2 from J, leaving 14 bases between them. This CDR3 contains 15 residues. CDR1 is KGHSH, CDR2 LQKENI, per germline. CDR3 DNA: TGTGCCAGCTCACAGGAGACAGGCTTTAACACTGAAGCTTTCTTT. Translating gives CASSQETGFNTEAFF.

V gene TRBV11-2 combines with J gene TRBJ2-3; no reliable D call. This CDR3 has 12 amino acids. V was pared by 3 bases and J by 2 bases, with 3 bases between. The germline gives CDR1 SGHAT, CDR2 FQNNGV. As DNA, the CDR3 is TGTGCCAGCAGCTTTGCCACAGATACGCAGTATTTT. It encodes CASSFATDTQYF.

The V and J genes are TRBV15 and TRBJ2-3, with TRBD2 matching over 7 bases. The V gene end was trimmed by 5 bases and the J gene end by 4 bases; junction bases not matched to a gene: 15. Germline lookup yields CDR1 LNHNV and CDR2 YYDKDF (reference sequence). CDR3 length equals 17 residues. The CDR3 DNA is TGTGCCACCAGCTCCTCCCGACTAGCTCGGGGTGCAGATACGCAGTATTTT. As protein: CATSSSRLARGADTQYF.

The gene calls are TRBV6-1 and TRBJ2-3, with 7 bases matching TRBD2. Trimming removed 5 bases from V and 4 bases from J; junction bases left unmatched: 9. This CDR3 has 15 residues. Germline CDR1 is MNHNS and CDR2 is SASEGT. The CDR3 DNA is TGTGCCAGCAGTCTTGAGGGAGGGGTTTCAGATACGCAGTATTTT. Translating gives CASSLEGGVSDTQYF.

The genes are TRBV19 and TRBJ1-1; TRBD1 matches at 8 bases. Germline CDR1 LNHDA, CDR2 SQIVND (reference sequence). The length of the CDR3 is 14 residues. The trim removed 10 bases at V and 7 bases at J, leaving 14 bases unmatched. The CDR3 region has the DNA TGTGCCACCAAATCCAGGGGGCGCGGCGATGAAGCTTTCTTT. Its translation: CATKSRGRGDEAFF.